This is a list of T cell receptor beta chains from one sample in a study of blood T cells in healthy people across ages. One entry per CDR3 protein, called by TCRdb with MiXCR from the 5' RACE reads. Of about 640,000 distinct CDR3 sequences listed, under 65% are singletons. The sample was blood. These receptors all come from a man in his sixties in good health. Each CDR3 is given with its conserved first and last residue. D genes are given only for firm matches. Size is stated for part of the rows, as once, few or many counts, or as a class when the clone is expanded.

V: TRBV20-1
size: few
J: TRBJ2-7
D: .
DNA: TGCAGTGCTGGGGATGGGAGGAACCCCTACGAGCAGTACTTC
CDR3: CSAGDGRNPYEQYF

V: TRBV27
size: few
J: TRBJ1-6
D: TRBD1
DNA: TGTGCCAGCGCAGAACCGGGACAGGGATTGTCACCCCTCCACTTT
CDR3: CASAEPGQGLSPLHF

V: TRBV21-1
size: .
J: TRBJ2-1
D: .
DNA: TGTGCCAGCAGCAAAGGGAGGGACCAGGGGGACTACAATGAGCAGTTCTTC
CDR3: CASSKGRDQGDYNEQFF

V: TRBV27
size: .
J: TRBJ2-2
D: .
DNA: TGTGCCAGCACCGACACGAACACCGGGGAGCTGTTTTTT
CDR3: CASTDTNTGELFF

V: TRBV6-5
size: .
J: TRBJ2-4
D: TRBD1
DNA: TGTGCCAGCAGTTATCGGCCTGGGACAGGGATCCAGCAGGGCATTCAGTACTTC
CDR3: CASSYRPGTGIQQGIQYF

V: TRBV20-1
size: once
J: TRBJ1-1
D: .
DNA: TGCAGTGCTAAACGACAGGAGAACACTGAAGCTTTCTTT
CDR3: CSAKRQENTEAFF

V: TRBV2
size: once
J: TRBJ2-5
D: .
DNA: TGTGCCAGCAACCTACAGGGCCCCCAAGAGACCCAGTACTTC
CDR3: CASNLQGPQETQYF

V: TRBV27
size: .
J: TRBJ1-5
D: .
DNA: TGTGCCAGCAGTTTATGGGGCGACAATCAGCCCCAGCATTTT
CDR3: CASSLWGDNQPQHF

V: TRBV9
size: .
J: TRBJ1-4
D: TRBD1
DNA: TGTGCCAGCAGCGCCCGAGGGGGGACAGGAAACGAAAAACTGTTTTTT
CDR3: CASSARGGTGNEKLFF

V: TRBV10-2
size: .
J: TRBJ1-2
D: .
DNA: TGCGCCAGCAGTGAGTCGGCCGCGCAGGGCTACACCTTC
CDR3: CASSESAAQGYTF

V: TRBV2
size: .
J: TRBJ2-5
D: .
DNA: TGTGCCAGCAGTGTTCGAATCCAAGAGACCCAGTACTTC
CDR3: CASSVRIQETQYF

V: TRBV25-1
size: .
J: TRBJ1-6
D: TRBD1
DNA: TGTGCCAGCAGCGCGACAGGGAGCTCCTATAATTCACCCCTCCACTTT
CDR3: CASSATGSSYNSPLHF

V: TRBV9
size: .
J: TRBJ1-1
D: .
DNA: TGTGCCAGCAGCGTAGTCGGTGACAGTCCTTTCTTT
CDR3: CASSVVGDSPFF

V: TRBV11-2
size: few
J: TRBJ2-5
D: .
DNA: TGTGCCAGCAGCTTATCGGGGCTCCTCCAAGAGACCCAGTACTTC
CDR3: CASSLSGLLQETQYF

V: TRBV10-3
size: .
J: TRBJ1-2
D: .
DNA: TGTGCCATCACTGGGACGGGGAACTATGGCTACACCTTC
CDR3: CAITGTGNYGYTF

V: TRBV11-2
size: few
J: TRBJ2-5
D: .
DNA: TGTGCCAGCAGCTTAGGAGCCTCGCCGGGGGAAGAGACCCAGTACTTC
CDR3: CASSLGASPGEETQYF

V: TRBV6-5
size: .
J: TRBJ1-1
D: .
DNA: TGTGCCAGCAGGGAGGACCTGAACACTGAAGCTTTCTTT
CDR3: CASREDLNTEAFF

V: TRBV6-1
size: .
J: TRBJ2-1
D: TRBD1
DNA: TGTGCCAGCATATACTGGCAGGGGGACTACAATGAGCAGTTCTTC
CDR3: CASIYWQGDYNEQFF

V: TRBV7-2
size: .
J: TRBJ2-7
D: .
DNA: TGTGCCAGCAGCTTCGGAGGGATCGAGCAGTACTTC
CDR3: CASSFGGIEQYF

V: TRBV7-2
size: .
J: TRBJ2-1
D: TRBD1
DNA: TGTGCCAGCAGTACAGACAGGGGGCCACACAATGAGCAGTTCTTC
CDR3: CASSTDRGPHNEQFF

V: TRBV7-9
size: once
J: TRBJ2-2
D: .
DNA: TGTGCCAGCAGCTTCTTGGGTACGAACACCGGGGAGCTGTTTTTT
CDR3: CASSFLGTNTGELFF

V: TRBV20-1
size: .
J: TRBJ2-5
D: TRBD2
DNA: TGCAGTGCTAGAGATAGTGAGACTAGCGGGGGAGAGTACCAAGAGACCCAGTACTTC
CDR3: CSARDSETSGGEYQETQYF

V: TRBV4-2
size: few
J: TRBJ2-3
D: TRBD2
DNA: TGTGCCAGCAGCCGGCGGGCTAGCGGGGACACAGATACGCAGTATTTT
CDR3: CASSRRASGDTDTQYF

V: TRBV12-3/TRBV12-4
size: .
J: TRBJ2-3
D: .
DNA: TGTGCCAGCAGTTTAGCGGTAGCGACAAGCACAGATACGCAGTATTTT
CDR3: CASSLAVATSTDTQYF

V: TRBV2
size: .
J: TRBJ1-2
D: .
DNA: TGTGCCAGCAGTGACGTTCAGGGGAGAGAGGGCTACACCTTC
CDR3: CASSDVQGREGYTF

V: TRBV29-1
size: .
J: TRBJ2-3
D: TRBD1
DNA: TGCAGCGTTGGGGGACAGGGGGGCGCAGATACGCAGTATTTT
CDR3: CSVGGQGGADTQYF

V: TRBV2
size: .
J: TRBJ2-1
D: .
DNA: TGTGCCAGCAGTGCAGGAGGGGGCGGTCGGCAGTTCTTC
CDR3: CASSAGGGGRQFF

V: TRBV6-1
size: .
J: TRBJ2-5
D: .
DNA: TGTGCCAGCCTTAAGGTTGGAGAGACCCAGTACTTC
CDR3: CASLKVGETQYF

V: TRBV21-1
size: .
J: TRBJ2-7
D: .
DNA: TGTGCCAGCAGCAAAACCGCGAGGACAGGGGGGTGCGAGCAGTACTTC
CDR3: CASSKTARTGGCEQYF

V: TRBV20-1
size: few
J: TRBJ2-7
D: TRBD2
DNA: TGCAGTGCTTCGGGACTAGCCCCAGGGGAGCAGTACTTC
CDR3: CSASGLAPGEQYF

V: TRBV29-1
size: once
J: TRBJ1-1
D: .
DNA: TGCAGCGTTGAATTGGGCGGAGAAGCTTTCTTT
CDR3: CSVELGGEAFF

V: TRBV7-2
size: few
J: TRBJ2-7
D: TRBD2
DNA: TGTGCCAGCAGCTTGGAGGGACTAGCGGGGCCCTACGAGCAGTACTTC
CDR3: CASSLEGLAGPYEQYF

V: TRBV15
size: .
J: TRBJ2-6
D: .
DNA: TGTGCCACCAGCGAACAGGAGGCGGGGGCCAACGTCCTGACTTTC
CDR3: CATSEQEAGANVLTF

V: TRBV10-3
size: .
J: TRBJ1-1
D: .
DNA: TGTGCCACCCGACAGAACACTGAAGCTTTCTTT
CDR3: CATRQNTEAFF

V: TRBV7-2
size: few
J: TRBJ2-1
D: TRBD2
DNA: TGTGCCAGCAGCCTTAGGACTAGCGGGGGCTACAATGAGCAGTTCTTC
CDR3: CASSLRTSGGYNEQFF

V: TRBV5-6
size: .
J: TRBJ2-3
D: .
DNA: TGTGCCAGCACCCTTGGGGGACACACAAGCACAGATACGCAGTATTTT
CDR3: CASTLGGHTSTDTQYF

V: TRBV3-1
size: .
J: TRBJ2-1
D: .
DNA: TGTGCCAGCAGCCAAGATATCGCCGAGGGGGAGCAGTTCTTC
CDR3: CASSQDIAEGEQFF

V: TRBV4-2
size: .
J: TRBJ2-3
D: TRBD2
DNA: TGTGCCAGCAGCCAAGATCCTCCGCGGGGGGGCGGAGATACGCAGTATTTT
CDR3: CASSQDPPRGGGDTQYF

V: TRBV5-1
size: .
J: TRBJ2-3
D: .
DNA: TGCGCCAGCAGCTTGGCCCGGCGTAGCACAGATACGCAGTATTTT
CDR3: CASSLARRSTDTQYF

V: TRBV4-1
size: .
J: TRBJ1-1
D: .
DNA: TGCGCCAGCAGCCAAGAAAAGTTTCTGGAAGCTTTCTTT
CDR3: CASSQEKFLEAFF

V: TRBV5-1
size: few
J: TRBJ2-7
D: TRBD1
DNA: TGCGCCAGCAGCACCGGGGACAGAGCCTACGAGCAGTACTTC
CDR3: CASSTGDRAYEQYF

V: TRBV27
size: .
J: TRBJ1-2
D: .
DNA: TGTGCCAGCAGTACAAGGCAGGGAGGCGGCTACACCTTC
CDR3: CASSTRQGGGYTF

V: TRBV5-1
size: few
J: TRBJ1-2
D: .
DNA: TGCGCCAGCAGCTTCGGGGGGTCGAACTATGGCTACACCTTC
CDR3: CASSFGGSNYGYTF

V: TRBV29-1
size: .
J: TRBJ2-2
D: TRBD2
DNA: TGCAGCATTTCTATAGCGGGGGGGGAGCTGTTTTTT
CDR3: CSISIAGGELFF

V: TRBV20-1
size: few
J: TRBJ1-2
D: .
DNA: TGCAGTGCTAGAGCCCCGGGGGGGGCCTATGGCTACACCTTC
CDR3: CSARAPGGAYGYTF